Listed here is a single TCR beta chain. Germline lookup yields CDR1 SGDLS and CDR2 YYNGEE. The germline V and J ends were trimmed by 3 bases and 5 bases, with 32 bases remaining between them. This CDR3 is 20 amino acids long. The source of the sample is a study of blood T cell repertoires in COVID-19. Overall study: Researchers got acute and convalescent COVID-19 samples from the United States, Italy and Spain.

Using immunoSEQ multiplex PCR, the repertoire was profiled, and TCRdb retains in-frame clones only, with some absent. The table lists about 140,000 clones, more than 75% of them singletons, with 3.5% to 5.5% in the top ten. The source material was peripheral blood. This TCR derives from a middle-aged woman with acute or convalescent COVID-19. The V gene is TRBV9, the J gene TRBJ1-1; a possible D gene is TRBD1 (6 bases). The CDR3, as DNA: TGTGCCAGCAGCGGACCCGGGACAACCAGAAGGGGAGAATGGTGGACTGAAGCTTTCTTT. It specifies CASSGPGTTRRGEWWTEAFF.